The 20 T cell receptor beta chains reported below all come from one sample, sequenced in a study of somatic mutations in cytotoxic T cells in rheumatoid arthritis. The protocol was immunoSEQ multiplex PCR, while the TCRdb copy is restricted to in-frame clones and leaves out a portion. This table holds some 16,000 clones, about 85% found once. Input material: CD8+ T cells sorted from blood. The receptors derive from an adult with rheumatoid arthritis.

The DNA for the CDR3 is TGTGCCAGCTCAAGGACAGGGAATTTCGACGAGCAGTACTTC. Its translation is CASSRTGNFDEQYF. V usage is TRBV11-1 and J usage is TRBJ2-7, with TRBD1 identical over 8 bases. Trimming cost V 8 bases and J 5 bases; bases outside gene matches: 11. The CDR3 length is 14 residues. Germline V CDR1 and CDR2: SGHAT, FQDESV (reference sequence).

The table lists this clone with a few counts. The chain links TRBV10-1 to TRBJ2-7; either TRBD1 or TRBD2 may fit D (6 bases each). V was cut by 5 bases and J by 5 bases, with 19 bases left in between. CDR1 is WNHNN and CDR2 is SYGVQD in the germline V gene (reference sequence). The length of the CDR3 is 15 residues. This CDR3 reads CASSRGRTGADEQYF. CDR3 DNA: TGCGCCAGCAGTCGAGGGAGGACGGGGGCCGACGAGCAGTACTTC.

The J gene is TRBJ2-2, the V gene TRBV6-4; 14 bases map to TRBD2. This CDR3 comprises 16 residues. Trimming cost V 3 bases and J 6 bases; bases outside gene matches: 3. CDR1 is MRHNA, CDR2 SNTAGT, per germline. The DNA for the CDR3 is TGTGCCAGCAGTGAATCGACTAGCGGGGGGGCCGGGGAGCTGTTTTTT. Encoded protein: CASSESTSGGAGELFF.

The CDR3 sequence is CASSLFPGRYGELFF. The CDR3 coding sequence is TGTGCCAGCAGTTTATTTCCAGGGCGGTACGGGGAGCTGTTTTTT. This chain links TRBV27 with TRBJ2-2; D possibly corresponds to TRBD1 (5 bases). Germline loops: CDR1 MNHEY, CDR2 SMNVEV (reference sequence). Trimming removed 1 base from V and 7 bases from J, with 13 bases in between. The CDR3 runs 15 residues.

J is TRBJ1-1 and V is TRBV7-8, with TRBD1 matching 10 bases. Germline CDR1 SGHVS, CDR2 FQNEAQ. The J segment lost 3 bases and the V segment lost 5 bases, leaving 6 bases of the junction unmatched. The CDR3 contains 15 residues. CDR3 coding DNA: TGTGCCAGCAGCAATGACAGGGGGCGCGACACTGAAGCTTTCTTT. Translated, it gives CASSNDRGRDTEAFF.

This clone was recorded once. Other DNA variants within this sample encode the same CDR3. The chain has TRBV29-1 and TRBJ2-1; D remains unclear. Trimming took off 3 bases at V and 5 bases at J, with 8 bases between the two ends. This CDR3 has 12 residues. In germline, CDR1 is SQVTM, CDR2 ANQGSEA. Here the CDR3 DNA reads TGCAGCGTTGAGGTCCGAGACAATGAGCAGTTCTTC. It specifies CSVEVRDNEQFF.

The chain joins TRBV13 to TRBJ2-5; D gene unclear. V was shortened by 0 bases and J by 2 bases, with 4 bases between the two germline ends. The CDR3 consists of 13 residues. Germline CDR1 is PRHDT and CDR2 is FYEKMQ (reference sequence). The CDR3 spells CASSLGPQETQYF. The CDR3 bases are TGTGCCAGCAGCTTAGGGCCTCAAGAGACCCAGTACTTC.

The gene calls are TRBV9 and TRBJ2-4, with no clear D. CDR1 and CDR2 (germline): SGDLS, YYNGEE. This CDR3 has 14 amino acids. Trimming took off 5 bases at V and 0 bases at J, with 9 bases between the two ends. The CDR3 DNA follows: TGTGCCAGCAGTCCCTGGGAAGCCAAAAACATTCAGTACTTC. This codes for CASSPWEAKNIQYF. The whole variable domain, filled in from reference TRBV9 and TRBJ2-4, reads DSGVTQTPKHLITATGQRVTLRCSPRSGDLSVYWYQQSLDQGLQFLIQYYNGEERAKGNILERFSAQQFPDLHSELNLSSLELGDSALYFCASSPWEAKNIQYFGAGTRLSVL.

The genes are TRBV6-1 and TRBJ1-6; D uncertain. Germline lookup yields CDR1 MNHNS and CDR2 SASEGT. The V and J ends lost 1 base and 14 bases respectively, with 18 bases between them. The CDR3 has 15 residues. CDR3 sequence (DNA): TGTGCCAGCAGTGAAGAGGATAGGGCCCCGAATTCCCTCCACTTT. Its protein product is CASSEEDRAPNSLHF.

The chain uses TRBV7-3 and TRBJ2-3; 14 nucleotides match TRBD2. This CDR3 has 20 amino acids. Germline lookup yields CDR1 SGHTA and CDR2 FQGTGA. The trim removed 2 bases at V and 0 bases at J, leaving 10 bases unmatched. The CDR3 sequence: CASSLRFRTSGGPSTDTQYF. The CDR3 DNA follows: TGTGCCAGCAGCTTACGTTTTAGGACTAGCGGGGGGCCTAGCACAGATACGCAGTATTTT.

The V gene is TRBV7-9, the J gene TRBJ2-7; D perhaps matches TRBD2 (5 bases). From germline, CDR1 is SEHNR and CDR2 FQNEAQ (reference sequence). Trimming shortened V by 1 base and J by 0 bases, and 13 bases separated the two germline ends. The CDR3 extends over 16 amino acids. CDR3 sequence: CASSLVGLLSSYEQYF. CDR3 nucleotides: TGTGCCAGCAGCTTAGTCGGACTGCTGAGCTCCTACGAGCAGTACTTC.

The J gene is TRBJ1-1, the V gene TRBV7-9, with no clear D. CDR3 length equals 12 residues. V was trimmed by 3 bases and J by 3 bases, leaving 5 bases between them. The germline V gene encodes CDR1 SEHNR and CDR2 FQNEAQ (reference sequence). The CDR3 DNA sequence: TGTGCCAGCAGCTTCGGGGACACTGAAGCTTTCTTT. The encoded protein is CASSFGDTEAFF.

The J gene is TRBJ2-2, the V gene TRBV10-3; TRBD2 agrees at 10 bases. Looked up from germline, CDR1 is ENHRY and CDR2 is SYGVKD. The CDR3 totals 16 residues. The junction had 7 bases not matched to a gene; V was cut back by 6 bases and J by 3 bases. CDR3: CAIRNSGGRDTGELFF. The DNA of the CDR3 is TGTGCCATCAGGAATAGCGGGGGGAGGGACACCGGGGAGCTGTTTTTT.

The rearrangement links TRBV5-4 to TRBJ2-1, with TRBD2 matching over 8 bases. Germline CDR1 SGHNT, CDR2 YYREEE (reference sequence). J was trimmed by 8 bases and V by 10 bases; bases with no gene match: 20. The CDR3 is 16 amino acids. CDR3 nucleotides: TGTGCCCACCCCCCCACACGGGGGGGCGCGCCCGATGAGCAGTTCTTC. It encodes CAHPPTRGGAPDEQFF.

The rearrangement links TRBV19 to TRBJ2-3, with 8 bases matching TRBD1. V dropped 5 bases and J dropped 1; count of bases not matched to a gene: 5. Germline V lookup: CDR1 LNHDA, CDR2 SQIVND (reference sequence). The CDR3 has 15 amino acids. In DNA, the CDR3 is TGTGCCAGTAGTCTCGAGGACAGGGGCACAGATACGCAGTATTTT. Residues: CASSLEDRGTDTQYF. Complete variable domain (other parts from reference TRBV19 and TRBJ2-3): DGGITQSPKYLFRKEGQNVTLSCEQNLNHDAMYWYRQDPGQGLRLIYYSQIVNDFQKGDIAEGYSVSREKKESFPLTVTSAQKNPTAFYLCASSLEDRGTDTQYFGPGTRLTVL.

CDR3: CASSSGLGNYEQYF. Here the CDR3 DNA reads TGTGCCAGCAGCTCAGGACTAGGTAACTACGAGCAGTACTTC. The chain is built from TRBV11-2 and TRBJ2-7; 7 bases fit TRBD2. V was clipped by 4 bases and J by 3 bases; unmatched bases: 6. This CDR3 spans 14 amino acids. Germline values: CDR1 SGHAT, CDR2 FQNNGV.

The J gene is TRBJ1-2, the V gene TRBV19, with 9 bases identical to TRBD1. This CDR3 region has 11 residues. The V gene's germline CDR1 is LNHDA and CDR2 SQIVND (reference sequence). Trimming took 10 bases from V and 8 from J; bases not matched to a gene: 5. Here the CDR3 reads CATTTGGGYTF. CDR3 bases: TGTGCCACCACAACAGGGGGCGGCTACACCTTC.

This clone occurred a few times. The V call is TRBV28, the J call TRBJ1-6; possible D gene TRBD1, 6 bases. The CDR3 is made up of 19 amino acids. V was cut by 5 bases and J by 0 bases, with 20 bases left in between. Germline V lookup: CDR1 MDHEN, CDR2 SYDVKM. The CDR3 is CASSPRGGRRVSYNSPLHF. CDR3 nucleotides: TGTGCCAGCAGTCCCAGGGGCGGGCGCAGAGTCTCCTATAATTCACCCCTCCACTTT.

This chain joins TRBV7-9 and TRBJ1-4; D gene unclear. The V and J ends lost 1 base and 4 bases respectively, with 13 bases between them. This CDR3 is 16 amino acids long. Germline V gene lookup returns CDR1 SEHNR and CDR2 FQNEAQ (reference sequence). The CDR3 loop reads CASSLGVVSDNEKLFF. For the CDR3, the DNA is TGTGCCAGCAGCTTAGGGGTGGTTTCAGATAATGAAAAACTGTTTTTT.

The chain joins TRBV5-6 to TRBJ2-7; 9 nucleotides agree with TRBD1. The length of the CDR3 is 12 residues. V lost 9 bases, J lost 3 bases, and 4 bases stayed unmatched. Germline CDR1 SGHDT, CDR2 YYEEEE. CDR3 in DNA: TGTGCCACACGACAGGGGGACTACGAGCAGTACTTC. It translates to CATRQGDYEQYF.